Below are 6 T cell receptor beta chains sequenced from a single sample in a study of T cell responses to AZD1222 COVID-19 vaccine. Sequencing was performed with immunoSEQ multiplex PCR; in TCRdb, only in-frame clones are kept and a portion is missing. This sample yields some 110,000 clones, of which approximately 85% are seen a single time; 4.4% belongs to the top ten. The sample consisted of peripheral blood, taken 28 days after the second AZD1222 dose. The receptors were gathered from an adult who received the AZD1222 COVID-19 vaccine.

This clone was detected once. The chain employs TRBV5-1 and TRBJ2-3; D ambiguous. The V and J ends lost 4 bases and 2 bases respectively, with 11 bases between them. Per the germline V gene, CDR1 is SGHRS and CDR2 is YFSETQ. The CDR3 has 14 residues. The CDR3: CASSTSGSTDTQYF. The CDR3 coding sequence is TGCGCCAGCAGCACTTCCGGGTCCACAGATACGCAGTATTTT.

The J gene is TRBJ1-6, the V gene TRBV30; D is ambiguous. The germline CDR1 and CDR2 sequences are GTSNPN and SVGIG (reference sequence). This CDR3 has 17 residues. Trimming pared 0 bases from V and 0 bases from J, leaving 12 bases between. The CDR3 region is CAWSVLSGSSYNSPLHF. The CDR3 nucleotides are TGTGCCTGGAGTGTACTATCGGGGAGCTCCTATAATTCACCCCTCCACTTT.

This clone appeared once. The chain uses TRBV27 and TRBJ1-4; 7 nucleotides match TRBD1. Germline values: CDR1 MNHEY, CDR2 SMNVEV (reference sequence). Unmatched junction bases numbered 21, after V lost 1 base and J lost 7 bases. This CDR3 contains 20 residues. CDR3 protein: CASSLFSGGLKGQAGEKLFF. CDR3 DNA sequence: TGTGCCAGCAGTTTATTCTCAGGGGGGTTGAAGGGGCAGGCGGGTGAAAAACTGTTTTTT.

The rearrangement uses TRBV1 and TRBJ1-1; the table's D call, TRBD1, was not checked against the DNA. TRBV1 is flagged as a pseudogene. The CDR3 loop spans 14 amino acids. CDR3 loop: CTRPGDGSHTEAFF. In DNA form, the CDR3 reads TGCACCAGACCAGGGGATGGCAGCCACACTGAAGCTTTCTTT.

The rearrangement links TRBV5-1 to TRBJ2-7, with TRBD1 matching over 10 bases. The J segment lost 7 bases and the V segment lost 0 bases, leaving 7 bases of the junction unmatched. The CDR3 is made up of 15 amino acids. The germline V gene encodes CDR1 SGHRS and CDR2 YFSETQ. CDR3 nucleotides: TGCGCCAGCAGCTTGGGGACAGGGGGGATTGGGGAGCAGTACTTC. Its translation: CASSLGTGGIGEQYF.

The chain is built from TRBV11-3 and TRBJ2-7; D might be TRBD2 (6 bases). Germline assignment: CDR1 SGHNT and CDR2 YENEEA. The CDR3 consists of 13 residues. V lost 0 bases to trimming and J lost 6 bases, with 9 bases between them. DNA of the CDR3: TGTGCCAGCAGCTTAGATAAAGCGGGCGAGCAGTACTTC. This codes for CASSLDKAGEQYF.